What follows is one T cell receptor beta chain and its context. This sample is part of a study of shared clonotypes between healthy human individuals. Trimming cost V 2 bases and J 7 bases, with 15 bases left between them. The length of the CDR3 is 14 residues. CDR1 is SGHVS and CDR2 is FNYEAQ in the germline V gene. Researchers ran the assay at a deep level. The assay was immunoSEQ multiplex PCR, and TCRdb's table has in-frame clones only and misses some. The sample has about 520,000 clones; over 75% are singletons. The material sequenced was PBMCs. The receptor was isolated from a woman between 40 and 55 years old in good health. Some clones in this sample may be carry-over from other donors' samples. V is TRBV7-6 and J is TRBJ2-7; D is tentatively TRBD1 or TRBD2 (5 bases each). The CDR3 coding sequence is TGTGCCAGCAGCTTATTGGTCGGGACGGGTGAGCAGTACTTC. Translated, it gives CASSLLVGTGEQYF. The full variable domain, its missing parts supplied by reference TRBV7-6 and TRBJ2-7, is GAGVSQSPRYKVTKRGQDVALRCDPISGHVSLYWYRQALGQGPEFLTYFNYEAQQDKSGLPNDRFSAERPEGSISTLTIQRTEQRDSAMYRCASSLLVGTGEQYFGPGTRLTVT.